This TCR beta chain is drawn from a study of beta chain features in type 1 diabetes. This clone has more than one count but fewer than ten. As yet, its antigen is unknown. Study-wide results and caveats: Across all four CD4+ subsets, people with type 1 diabetes showed modestly shorter TCRB CDR3s.

The sequenced template was cDNA made from the entire isolated RNA. Profiled with immunoSEQ multiplex PCR; TCRdb holds only in-frame clones, not every one. Of more than 250,000 clones in the sample, about 15% were seen once. This clonotype originated in a man younger than 35 with type 1 diabetes. The specimen sequenced was naive CD4+ T cells from blood.

The CDR3 sequence: CASSYNREGETQYF. The CDR3 DNA reads as TGTGCCAGCAGTTACAACAGGGAAGGGGAGACCCAGTACTTC. The chain combines TRBV6-6 with TRBJ2-5; the D gene is possibly TRBD1 (6 bases). V shed 2 bases and J shed 5 bases, with 12 bases lying between them. The CDR3 loop spans 14 amino acids. The germline gives CDR1 MNHNY, CDR2 SVGAGI (reference sequence).